These T cell receptor beta chains were read from a single sample in a study of T cell responses to AZD1222 COVID-19 vaccine. Sequencing was performed with immunoSEQ multiplex PCR; in TCRdb, only in-frame clones are kept and a portion is missing. The data contain 150,000 to 200,000 clones, 94% of them seen just once; the ten biggest clones take up 4.5% to 5.5%. Sample: peripheral blood, taken 28 days after the second AZD1222 dose. The receptors were sampled from an adult who received the AZD1222 COVID-19 vaccine. The CDR3 runs from the conserved cysteine through the conserved F or W. Fields, in order: D gene, J gene, clone size, V gene, CDR3 protein, CDR3 DNA. A D gene is named only where the DNA matches it firmly. Expanded clones are given a class, and other clones once, few, many or no size at all.

D gene: .; J gene: TRBJ1-1; clone size: .; V gene: TRBV7-2; CDR3 protein: CASSLGPQGGNTEAFF; CDR3 DNA: TGTGCCAGCAGCTTAGGACCACAGGGAGGCAACACTGAAGCTTTCTTT
D gene: TRBD1; J gene: TRBJ2-1; clone size: .; V gene: TRBV7-6; CDR3 protein: CASSSPGTGGNEQFF; CDR3 DNA: TGTGCCAGCAGCTCCCCCGGGACAGGGGGCAATGAGCAGTTCTTC
D gene: .; J gene: TRBJ2-7; clone size: .; V gene: TRBV28; CDR3 protein: CASTRGGSGYEQYF; CDR3 DNA: TGTGCCAGCACAAGGGGGGGTTCGGGCTACGAGCAGTACTTC
D gene: .; J gene: TRBJ2-3; clone size: .; V gene: TRBV11-2; CDR3 protein: CASSFSARSDTQYF; CDR3 DNA: TGTGCCAGCAGTTTCTCCGCCAGGTCAGATACGCAGTATTTT
D gene: .; J gene: TRBJ1-1; clone size: .; V gene: TRBV28; CDR3 protein: CASLKLGSTNTEAFF; CDR3 DNA: TGTGCCAGCCTTAAGTTGGGTTCAACGAACACTGAAGCTTTCTTT
D gene: TRBD1; J gene: TRBJ2-6; clone size: .; V gene: TRBV3-1/TRBV3-2; CDR3 protein: CASSQIGRGPVGANVLTF; CDR3 DNA: TGTGCCAGCAGCCAAATCGGCAGGGGGCCGGTTGGGGCCAACGTCCTGACTTTC
D gene: .; J gene: TRBJ2-1; clone size: .; V gene: TRBV15; CDR3 protein: CATSREGSSSYNEQFF; CDR3 DNA: TGTGCCACCAGCAGAGAGGGCAGTAGCTCCTACAATGAGCAGTTCTTC
D gene: .; J gene: TRBJ2-5; clone size: .; V gene: TRBV9; CDR3 protein: CASSGAAQETQYF; CDR3 DNA: TGTGCCAGCAGCGGAGCGGCCCAAGAGACCCAGTACTTC
D gene: TRBD1; J gene: TRBJ1-2; clone size: .; V gene: TRBV29-1; CDR3 protein: CSVGEDREGYTF; CDR3 DNA: TGCAGCGTCGGAGAGGACAGGGAAGGCTACACCTTC
D gene: TRBD1; J gene: TRBJ1-2; clone size: .; V gene: TRBV9; CDR3 protein: CASSAPPGQGFGYTF; CDR3 DNA: TGTGCCAGCAGCGCACCTCCGGGACAGGGATTTGGCTACACCTTC
D gene: .; J gene: TRBJ2-1; clone size: once; V gene: TRBV7-9; CDR3 protein: CASSSTLTSSGINEQFF; CDR3 DNA: TGTGCCAGCAGCTCCACCCTAACTAGCTCAGGTATTAATGAGCAGTTCTTC
D gene: TRBD2; J gene: TRBJ2-7; clone size: once; V gene: TRBV3-1/TRBV3-2; CDR3 protein: CASSQESSGTYEQYF; CDR3 DNA: TGTGCCAGCAGCCAAGAATCTAGCGGGACCTACGAGCAGTACTTC